This T cell receptor (beta chain) stems from a study of beta chain features in type 1 diabetes. Naive, central memory, regulatory and stem cell-like memory cells within the CD4+ compartment were sorted using CD45RO/CCR7/CD25/CD127/CD95/CD27. The V gene's germline CDR1 is SGHNT and CDR2 YYREEE (reference sequence). This CDR3 is built from 16 residues. Losses at the gene ends were 0 bases for V and 1 base for J; bases not matched to a gene: 3. The study reverse transcribed the entire isolated RNA, so it sequenced expressed TCRB transcripts. Produced via immunoSEQ multiplex PCR; TCRdb's table is partial and in-frame only. The table lists almost 250,000 clones, roughly 15% of them singletons, with around 0.03% in the top ten.

Sequences were obtained from naive CD4+ T cells from blood. This TCR came from a woman aged 40-49 years in good health. The chain couples TRBV5-4 to TRBJ2-4; TRBD2 matches 8 bases. The CDR3 DNA follows: TGTGCCAGCAGCTTGGAAATAGCGGGGGCCAAAAACATTCAGTACTTC. Translating it yields CASSLEIAGAKNIQYF.